The entry below describes one T cell receptor beta chain. Its matching antigen is unknown. This sample's RNA came from whole unsorted tissue. Distant lung tissue was collected more than 3 cm away from the tumor edge. This entry is derived from a study of tumor and adjacent non-tumor tissue in lung cancer. For the study at large: Patients were aged about 30 to 80, around ten men and roughly five women, stage I to III.

Whole-study results and caveats: In normal lung, the top 100 clones were significantly more dominant than in tumor.

The library came from three nested PCR rounds adapted from ARM-PCR protocols. TCRdb re-called the multiplex PCR reads with MiXCR, one entry per CDR3 protein. The data show 48,000 or so distinct CDR3 sequences, about two thirds seen once. The CDR3 totals 14 residues. The V and J ends lost 6 bases and 9 bases respectively, with 21 bases between them. In germline, CDR1 is SQVTM, CDR2 ANQGSEA. The receptor comes from a woman aged 70 to 79 with non-small cell lung cancer. Sequences were obtained from distant non-tumor lung tissue. The rearrangement links TRBV29-1 to TRBJ2-1, with TRBD2 as a possible D gene (7 bases). CDR3 in amino acids: CSVRDYKGDIEQFF. The CDR3 coding sequence is TGCAGCGTCCGGGACTACAAGGGGGACATTGAGCAGTTCTTC.